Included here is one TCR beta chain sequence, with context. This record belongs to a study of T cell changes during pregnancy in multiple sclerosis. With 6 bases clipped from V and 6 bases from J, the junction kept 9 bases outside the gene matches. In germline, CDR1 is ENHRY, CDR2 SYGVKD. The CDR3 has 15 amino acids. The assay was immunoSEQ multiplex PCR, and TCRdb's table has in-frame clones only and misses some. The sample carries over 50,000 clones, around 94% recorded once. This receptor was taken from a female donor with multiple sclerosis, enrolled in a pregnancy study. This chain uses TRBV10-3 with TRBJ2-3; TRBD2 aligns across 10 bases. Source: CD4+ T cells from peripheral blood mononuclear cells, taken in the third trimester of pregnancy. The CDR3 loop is CAISLLGTSEDTQYF. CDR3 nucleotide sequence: TGTGCCATCAGCCTCCTCGGGACTAGCGAGGATACGCAGTATTTT.